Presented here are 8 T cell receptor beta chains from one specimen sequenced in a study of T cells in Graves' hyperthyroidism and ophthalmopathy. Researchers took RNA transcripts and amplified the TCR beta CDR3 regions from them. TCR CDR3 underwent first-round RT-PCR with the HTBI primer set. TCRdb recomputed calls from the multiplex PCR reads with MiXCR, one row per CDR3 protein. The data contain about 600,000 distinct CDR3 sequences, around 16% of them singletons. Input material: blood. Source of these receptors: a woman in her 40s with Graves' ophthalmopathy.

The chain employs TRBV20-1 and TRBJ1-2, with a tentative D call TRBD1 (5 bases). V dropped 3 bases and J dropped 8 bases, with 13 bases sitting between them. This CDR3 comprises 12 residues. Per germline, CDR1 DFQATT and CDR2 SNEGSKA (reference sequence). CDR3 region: CSARWPQGGYTF. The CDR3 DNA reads TGCAGTGCTAGGTGGCCCCAGGGCGGCTACACCTTC.

CDR3 amino acids: CASSYPPDRRCYTKETQYF. The CDR3 nucleotides are TGTGCCAGCAGTTACCCGCCGGACAGGCGATGCTACACGAAAGAGACCCAGTACTTC. J is TRBJ2-5 and V is TRBV6-5; TRBD1 matches at 7 bases. V shed 2 bases and J 3 bases; nucleotides not matched to a gene: 18. The length of the CDR3 is 19 residues. Germline loops: CDR1 MNHEY, CDR2 SVGAGI.

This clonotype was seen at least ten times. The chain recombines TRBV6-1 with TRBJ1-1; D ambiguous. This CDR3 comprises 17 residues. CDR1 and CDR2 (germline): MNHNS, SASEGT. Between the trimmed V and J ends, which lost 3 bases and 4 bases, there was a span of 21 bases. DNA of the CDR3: TGTGCCAGCAGTGAGGGCGATGGTCGACTCTGGGGCACTGAAGCTTTCTTT. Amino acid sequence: CASSEGDGRLWGTEAFF.

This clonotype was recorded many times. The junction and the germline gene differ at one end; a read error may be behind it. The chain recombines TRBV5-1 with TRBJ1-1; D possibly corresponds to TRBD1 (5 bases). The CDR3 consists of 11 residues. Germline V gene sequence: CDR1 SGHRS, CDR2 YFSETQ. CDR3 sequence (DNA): TGTGCCAGCATCGGGGGGACTGAAGCTTTCTTT. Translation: CASIGGTEAFF.

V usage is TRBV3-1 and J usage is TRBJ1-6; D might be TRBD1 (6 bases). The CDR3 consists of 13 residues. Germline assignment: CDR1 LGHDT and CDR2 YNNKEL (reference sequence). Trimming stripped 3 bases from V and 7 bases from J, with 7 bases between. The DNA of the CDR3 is TGTGCCAGCAGCCAGAGGGGGAATTCACCCCTCCACTTT. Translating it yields CASSQRGNSPLHF. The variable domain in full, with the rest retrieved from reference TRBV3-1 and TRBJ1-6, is DTAVSQTPKYLVTQMGNDKSIKCEQNLGHDTMYWYKQDSKKFLKIMFSYNNKELIINETVPNRFSPKSPDKAHLNLHINSLELGDSAVYFCASSQRGNSPLHFGNGTRLTVT.

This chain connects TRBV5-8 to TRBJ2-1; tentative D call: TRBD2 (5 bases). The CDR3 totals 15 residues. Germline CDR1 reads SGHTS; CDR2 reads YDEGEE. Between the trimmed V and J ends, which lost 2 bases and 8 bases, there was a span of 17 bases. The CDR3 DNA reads TGTGCCAGCAGCTTAGCGGTCGAGAAAGGCGATGAGCAGTTCTTC. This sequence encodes CASSLAVEKGDEQFF.

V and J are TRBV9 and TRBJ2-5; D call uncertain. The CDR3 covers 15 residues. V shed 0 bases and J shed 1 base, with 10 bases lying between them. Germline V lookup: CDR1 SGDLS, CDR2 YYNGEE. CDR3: CASSVGALGQETQYF. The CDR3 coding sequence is TGTGCCAGCAGCGTAGGAGCCCTGGGCCAAGAGACCCAGTACTTC.

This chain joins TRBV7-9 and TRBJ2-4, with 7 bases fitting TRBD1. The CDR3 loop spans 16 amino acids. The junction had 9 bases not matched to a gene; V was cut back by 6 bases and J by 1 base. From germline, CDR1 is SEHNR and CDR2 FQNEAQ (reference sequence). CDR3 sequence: CASSHTGVLAKNIQYF. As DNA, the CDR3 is TGTGCCAGCAGTCATACAGGGGTTTTGGCCAAAAACATTCAGTACTTC.